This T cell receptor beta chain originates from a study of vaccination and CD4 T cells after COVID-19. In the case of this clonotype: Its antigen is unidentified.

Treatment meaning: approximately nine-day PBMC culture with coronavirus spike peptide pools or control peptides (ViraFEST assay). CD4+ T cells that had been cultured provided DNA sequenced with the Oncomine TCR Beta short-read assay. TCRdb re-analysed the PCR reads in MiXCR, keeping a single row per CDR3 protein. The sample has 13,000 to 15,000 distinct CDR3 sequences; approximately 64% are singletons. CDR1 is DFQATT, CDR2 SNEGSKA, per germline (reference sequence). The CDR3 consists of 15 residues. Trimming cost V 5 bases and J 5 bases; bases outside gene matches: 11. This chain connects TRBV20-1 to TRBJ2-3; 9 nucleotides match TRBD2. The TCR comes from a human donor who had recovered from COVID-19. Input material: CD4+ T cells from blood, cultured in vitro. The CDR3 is CSALSSGAWGDTQYF. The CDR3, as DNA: TGCAGTGCTCTCTCTAGCGGGGCCTGGGGAGATACGCAGTATTTT.